The present T cell receptor (beta chain) was sequenced within a study of blood T cell repertoires in COVID-19. Germline V gene data show CDR1 as SGHTA and CDR2 as FQGTGA. This CDR3 has 15 amino acids. Trimming pared 2 bases from V and 0 bases from J, leaving 10 bases between. As handled by the study authors: The authors estimated nucleated cell counts from reference gene primer amplification. The assay was immunoSEQ multiplex PCR, and TCRdb's table has in-frame clones only and misses some. V, J and clone size were drawn from that table, and D and trimming were deduced from the DNA. The sample includes about 310,000 clones, around 87% seen only once; the top ten take 1%.

The chain has TRBV7-3 and TRBJ2-5; no clear D gene. Sample: peripheral blood. This clonotype was sampled from a man in his fifties with active or convalescent COVID-19. CDR3 sequence (DNA): TGTGCCAGCAGCTTAGGCAGGCAAAACCAAGAGACCCAGTACTTC. It codes for CASSLGRQNQETQYF.